The 32 T cell receptor beta chains below all came from one sample that was sequenced in a study of Tregs in tolerant kidney transplant recipients. Repertoires were generated with immunoSEQ multiplex PCR, while TCRdb's copy carries only in-frame clones and drops some. The repertoire holds about 100,000 clones, 93% seen once, with 1.6% in the top ten. Mixed chimerism was transient after nonmyeloablative marrow transplants from related graft donors. The specimen was CD4+ T cells from blood (PBMCs), collected 12 months after the transplant. Receptors were obtained from a human patient who received a combined kidney and bone marrow transplant. Some T cells may possibly be graft donor cells.

This chain joins TRBV4-3 and TRBJ1-3; D unresolved. Trimming took 2 bases from V and 0 from J, leaving 8 bases between them. The CDR3 spans 15 residues. Looked up from germline, CDR1 is LGHNA and CDR2 is YSLEER. The CDR3 loop reads CASSQTMHSGNTIYF. In nucleotides, the CDR3 is TGCGCCAGCAGCCAAACAATGCACTCTGGAAACACCATATATTTT.

This clone was counted between two and nine times. This rearrangement joins TRBV19 to TRBJ1-3, with D unresolved. V lost 5 bases and J lost 0, with 11 bases in between. Germline CDR1 reads LNHDA; CDR2 reads SQIVND (reference sequence). The CDR3 contains 15 residues. The DNA for the CDR3 is TGTGCCAGTAGTCTCGGCAGGTACTCTGGAAACACCATATATTTT. Protein: CASSLGRYSGNTIYF.

The chain has TRBV5-5 and TRBJ1-2; 7 bases line up with TRBD1. The J segment lost 5 bases and the V segment lost 3 bases, leaving 7 bases of the junction unmatched. Germline CDR1 and CDR2: SGHKS and YYEKEE (reference sequence). The CDR3 contains 14 residues. The CDR3 DNA is TGTGCCAGCAGCTCCGGGACAGTTGTATATGGCTACACCTTC. It encodes CASSSGTVVYGYTF.

The chain combines TRBV27 with TRBJ1-2; the D gene is possibly TRBD1 (6 bases). The CDR3 is 16 amino acids. Trimming left V 1 base short and J 3 bases short, with 15 bases between. The germline gives CDR1 MNHEY, CDR2 SMNVEV (reference sequence). CDR3 sequence: CASSLWGGRADYGYTF. The DNA for the CDR3 is TGTGCCAGCAGTTTATGGGGGGGCAGGGCGGACTATGGCTACACCTTC.

The J gene is TRBJ2-3, the V gene TRBV21-1; TRBD1 is taken as the D call from the table, unchecked against the DNA. TRBV21-1 is shown as a pseudogene. The CDR3 loop spans 14 amino acids. Written as DNA, the CDR3 is TGTGCCAGCAGTGGCAGGCAGAGCACAGATACGCAGTATTTT. It encodes CASSGRQSTDTQYF.

V is TRBV9 and J is TRBJ2-7; 10 bases map to TRBD2. V lost 0 bases to trimming and J lost 1 base; unmatched junction nucleotides: 1. The CDR3 has 15 residues. Germline assignment: CDR1 SGDLS and CDR2 YYNGEE. The CDR3 spells CASSVASGGSYEQYF. CDR3 in DNA: TGTGCCAGCAGCGTAGCTAGCGGGGGATCCTACGAGCAGTACTTC.

The CDR3 DNA sequence: TGTGCTAGTGGTTTGACCCTCCTAGGATACGGGGAGCTGTTTTTT. This sequence encodes CASGLTLLGYGELFF. This rearrangement joins TRBV12-5 to TRBJ2-2; D is unclear. The V end lost 2 bases, the J end lost 7 bases, and 14 bases lay between the germline ends. CDR1 and CDR2 from the germline V gene are LGHNT and FRNRAP. The CDR3 length is 15 residues.

The CDR3 spells CASRPQGRQPQHF. As DNA, the CDR3 is TGTGCCAGCAGACCCCAGGGGAGACAGCCCCAGCATTTT. The chain recombines TRBV28 with TRBJ1-5, with TRBD1 as a possible D gene (6 bases). There are 13 residues in the CDR3. The V gene lost 6 bases and the J gene lost 7 bases, with 13 bases spanning the gap. Germline lookup yields CDR1 MDHEN and CDR2 SYDVKM.

This chain links TRBV7-3 with TRBJ2-5; D is unclear. Germline V CDR1 and CDR2: SGHTA, FQGTGA. The V end lost 2 bases, the J end lost 5 bases, and 15 bases lay between the germline ends. The CDR3 totals 15 residues. The CDR3 here is CASSLVGLAAETQYF. The CDR3 DNA reads as TGTGCCAGCAGCTTAGTTGGGCTGGCAGCTGAGACCCAGTACTTC.

The V call is TRBV5-1, the J call TRBJ2-3, with D unresolved. The V gene's germline CDR1 is SGHRS and CDR2 YFSETQ. Trimming took off 0 bases at V and 2 bases at J, with 10 bases between the two ends. The CDR3 is made up of 15 amino acids. CDR3 sequence: CASSLGAGPTDTQYF. CDR3 nucleotide sequence: TGCGCCAGCAGCTTGGGTGCAGGCCCCACAGATACGCAGTATTTT.

The chain carries TRBV5-4 and TRBJ2-1; 8 bases are shared with TRBD2. Germline V gives CDR1 SGHNT, CDR2 YYREEE (reference sequence). V gave up 0 bases and J gave up 4 bases; unmatched junction bases: 6. CDR3 length equals 16 residues. DNA for the CDR3: TGTGCCAGCAGCTTGGTGGCTAGCGGGTTGTACAATGAGCAGTTCTTC. This translates into CASSLVASGLYNEQFF.

V is TRBV15 and J is TRBJ2-1, with D possibly matching TRBD1 (6 bases). The CDR3 totals 12 residues. CDR1 is LNHNV and CDR2 is YYDKDF in the germline V gene (reference sequence). Trimming removed 5 bases from V and 10 bases from J, with 12 bases in between. The CDR3 loop is CATSPARGEQFF. In DNA form, the CDR3 reads TGTGCCACCAGCCCAGCGAGGGGGGAGCAGTTCTTC.

Here the CDR3 DNA reads TGTGCCAGAAGCTTCCCTAGCGGGAGAACCGGGGAGCTGTTTTTT. Residues: CARSFPSGRTGELFF. J is TRBJ2-2 and V is TRBV5-3; 10 bases match TRBD2. TRBV5-3 is designated an ORF whose function remains uncertain. V lost 2 bases, J lost 5 bases, and 3 bases stayed unmatched. This CDR3 region has 15 residues.

The chain links TRBV7-2 to TRBJ2-4, with TRBD2 matching 8 bases. From germline, CDR1 is SGHTA and CDR2 FQGNSA. Losses at the gene ends were 5 bases for V and 1 base for J; bases not matched to a gene: 13. The CDR3 is 18 amino acids. This CDR3 reads CASSPRGGSGTAKNIQYF. CDR3 nucleotide sequence: TGTGCCAGCAGCCCGCGAGGGGGTAGCGGGACGGCCAAAAACATTCAGTACTTC. Full variable domain (missing parts from reference TRBV7-2 and TRBJ2-4): GAGVSQSPSNKVTEKGKDVELRCDPISGHTALYWYRQSLGQGLEFLIYFQGNSAPDKSGLPSDRFSAERTGGSVSTLTIQRTQQEDSAVYLCASSPRGGSGTAKNIQYFGAGTRLSVL.

The chain links TRBV19 to TRBJ2-7; 8 positions match TRBD1. With V trimmed by 1 base and J by 2 bases, 4 bases remained unmatched. CDR1 is LNHDA, CDR2 SQIVND, per germline (reference sequence). The CDR3 sequence is 15 residues long. CDR3 DNA: TGTGCCAGTAGTATAGGGCAGGGGGCGACCTACGAGCAGTACTTC. Residues: CASSIGQGATYEQYF.

Comments on this clone: The junction differs from germline at one of its ends, possibly a read error. The V and J genes are TRBV6-5 and TRBJ1-4; D might be TRBD1 (5 bases). The CDR3 extends over 14 amino acids. Looked up from germline, CDR1 is MNHEY and CDR2 is SVGAGI. The CDR3 reads CASSYGGGWENLFF. DNA of the CDR3: TGTGCCAGCAGTTACGGGGGGGGGTGGGAAAATCTGTTTTTT.

The chain uses TRBV7-9 and TRBJ2-7, with D tentatively TRBD1 (5 bases). The CDR3 spans 15 residues. V was trimmed by 0 bases and J by 3 bases, leaving 12 bases between them. Germline V CDR1 and CDR2: SEHNR, FQNEAQ (reference sequence). The DNA for the CDR3 is TGTGCCAGCAGCTTAGCAGGTCAGGGCTTCTACGAGCAGTACTTC. This translates into CASSLAGQGFYEQYF.

This chain joins TRBV9 and TRBJ1-4; D is ambiguous. The CDR3 contains 13 residues. The germline CDR1 and CDR2 sequences are SGDLS and YYNGEE. With 0 bases removed from V and 8 bases from J, the gap between germline ends came to 8 bases. Here the CDR3 reads CASSVDLREKLFF. CDR3 sequence (DNA): TGTGCCAGCAGCGTAGACCTGCGGGAAAAACTGTTTTTT.

As regards this clone: Other DNA sequences from this sample encode an identical CDR3 as well. The chain carries TRBV7-7 and TRBJ2-1; D unclear. The CDR3 sequence is 13 residues long. Between the trimmed V and J ends, which lost 3 bases and 4 bases, there was a span of 7 bases. Germline CDR1 SSHAT, CDR2 FNYEAQ (reference sequence). CDR3 region: CASSLGRYNEQFF. CDR3 coding DNA: TGTGCCAGCAGCTTGGGCAGGTACAATGAGCAGTTCTTC.

The rearrangement links TRBV19 to TRBJ2-2; D is unclear. V lost 3 bases and J 0 bases, leaving 8 bases between the germline ends. Germline V gene data show CDR1 as LNHDA and CDR2 as SQIVND (reference sequence). This CDR3 region has 15 residues. Here the CDR3 DNA reads TGTGCCAGTAGTATCGCCAGTTCGAACACCGGGGAGCTGTTTTTT. Translated, it gives CASSIASSNTGELFF. Full variable domain (rest looked up from reference TRBV19 and TRBJ2-2): DGGITQSPKYLFRKEGQNVTLSCEQNLNHDAMYWYRQDPGQGLRLIYYSQIVNDFQKGDIAEGYSVSREKKESFPLTVTSAQKNPTAFYLCASSIASSNTGELFFGEGSRLTVL.

This chain joins TRBV11-2 and TRBJ2-7; 7 nucleotides match TRBD2. Germline assignment: CDR1 SGHAT and CDR2 FQNNGV. The CDR3 has 15 residues. The ends lost 0 bases at V and 3 bases at J; junction bases unmatched: 5. CDR3 sequence (DNA): TGTGCCAGCAGCTTAGATCCGGGGGGTGACTACGAGCAGTACTTC. Translating gives CASSLDPGGDYEQYF.

This sequence joins TRBV5-4 and TRBJ1-2; D gene ambiguous. Trimming pared 2 bases from V and 0 bases from J, leaving 8 bases between. The CDR3 sequence is 14 residues long. Germline assignment: CDR1 SGHNT and CDR2 YYREEE (reference sequence). CDR3 region: CASSFPATNYGYTF. As DNA, the CDR3 is TGTGCCAGCAGCTTCCCCGCTACTAACTATGGCTACACCTTC.

The chain recombines TRBV7-3 with TRBJ2-2; 8 bases agree with TRBD1. CDR3 size: 14 residues. The germline V gene encodes CDR1 SGHTA and CDR2 FQGTGA. The V and J ends lost 2 bases and 7 bases, in that order; junction bases with no gene match: 3. CDR3 region: CASSLAQGDGELFF. The CDR3 region has the DNA TGTGCCAGCAGCTTAGCACAGGGGGACGGGGAGCTGTTTTTT.

This chain links TRBV7-3 with TRBJ2-3; perhaps TRBD2 as D (6 bases). CDR1 is SGHTA and CDR2 is FQGTGA in the germline V gene. Trimming took off 5 bases at V and 5 bases at J, with 11 bases between the two ends. The CDR3 spans 13 residues. CDR3 amino acids: CASSKRGGDTQYF. DNA for the CDR3: TGTGCCAGCAGCAAACGGGGAGGAGATACGCAGTATTTT.

DNA for the CDR3: TGCAGCGCCGTGACTAGCGGGGACAATGAGCAGTTCTTC. Residues: CSAVTSGDNEQFF. The chain uses TRBV29-1 and TRBJ2-1; 11 bases match TRBD2. Germline loops: CDR1 SQVTM, CDR2 ANQGSEA. Trimming took 7 bases from V and 5 from J; bases not matched to a gene: 4. The CDR3 is 13 amino acids.

The J gene is TRBJ1-4, the V gene TRBV5-5, with a weak D call TRBD1 (5 bases). This CDR3 is 16 amino acids long. The V gene's germline CDR1 is SGHKS and CDR2 YYEKEE (reference sequence). With 2 bases removed from V and 0 bases from J, the gap between germline ends came to 11 bases. The CDR3 is CASSFHRSATNEKLFF. The CDR3 region has the DNA TGTGCCAGCAGCTTTCACAGGAGTGCAACTAATGAAAAACTGTTTTTT.

In DNA, the CDR3 is TGTGCCAGCAGGGCCGGGACAGGGTTTCTAGATACGCAGTATTTT. Protein sequence: CASRAGTGFLDTQYF. This sequence joins TRBV7-9 and TRBJ2-3; 9 bases map to TRBD1. Germline V gene lookup returns CDR1 SEHNR and CDR2 FQNEAQ (reference sequence). The J segment lost 5 bases and the V segment lost 6 bases, leaving 9 bases of the junction unmatched. The CDR3 consists of 15 residues.

V is TRBV5-6 and J is TRBJ2-3; D possibly corresponds to TRBD2 (7 bases). The germline V gene encodes CDR1 SGHDT and CDR2 YYEEEE. The CDR3 has 16 amino acids. Deletions cut 4 bases from V and 0 bases from J, with 15 bases between. The CDR3 DNA is TGTGCCAGCAGCCTGCTGGGGGGGCCTAGCACAGATACGCAGTATTTT. It yields the protein CASSLLGGPSTDTQYF. Together with reference TRBV5-6 and TRBJ2-3, the CDR3 gives the full variable domain: DAGVTQSPTHLIKTRGQQVTLRCSPKSGHDTVSWYQQALGQGPQFIFQYYEEEERQRGNFPDRFSGHQFPNYSSELNVNALLLGDSALYLCASSLLGGPSTDTQYFGPGTRLTVL.

The chain combines TRBV18 with TRBJ1-2, with D perhaps TRBD1 (6 bases). Germline CDR1 KGHSH, CDR2 LQKENI. V lost 5 bases and J lost 8, with 27 bases in between. This CDR3 comprises 17 residues. This CDR3 reads CASSDGSRPAGADGYTF. The CDR3 DNA reads as TGTGCCAGCTCAGACGGTTCGCGCCCAGCAGGGGCCGACGGCTACACCTTC.

This rearrangement joins TRBV5-4 to TRBJ1-1; D remains unclear. The CDR3 runs to 17 residues. Germline CDR1 and CDR2: SGHNT and YYREEE (reference sequence). V was cut by 0 bases and J by 2 bases, with 17 bases left in between. The CDR3 loop is CASSLAGGGLGNTEAFF. Written as DNA, the CDR3 is TGTGCCAGCAGCTTGGCAGGCGGAGGGTTGGGAAACACTGAAGCTTTCTTT. Drawing the rest from reference TRBV5-4 and TRBJ1-1, the complete variable domain is ETGVTQSPTHLIKTRGQQVTLRCSSQSGHNTVSWYQQALGQGPQFIFQYYREEENGRGNFPPRFSGLQFPNYSSELNVNALELDDSALYLCASSLAGGGLGNTEAFFGQGTRLTVV.

In this sample, this clone turned up once. The chain employs TRBV28 and TRBJ2-5, with D tentatively TRBD1 (5 bases). Between the trimmed V and J ends, which lost 3 bases and 2 bases, there was a span of 16 bases. The CDR3 consists of 16 residues. Germline CDR1 and CDR2: MDHEN and SYDVKM. CDR3 residues: CASSFGRGARQETQYF. The CDR3 DNA reads TGTGCCAGCAGTTTTGGAAGGGGCGCCAGGCAAGAGACCCAGTACTTC. Combining the CDR3 with reference TRBV28 and TRBJ2-5 gives the whole variable domain DVKVTQSSRYLVKRTGEKVFLECVQDMDHENMFWYRQDPGLGLRLIYFSYDVKMKEKGDIPEGYSVSREKKERFSLILESASTNQTSMYLCASSFGRGARQETQYFGPGTRLLVL.

The chain combines TRBV4-3 with TRBJ2-3, with D maybe TRBD1 (6 bases). The ends were cut back, 0 bases at V and 5 bases at J, with 6 bases in the middle. This CDR3 has 13 residues. Looked up from germline, CDR1 is LGHNA and CDR2 is YSLEER. The CDR3 DNA reads as TGCGCCAGCAGCCAAGAAGGGGGAGATACGCAGTATTTT. Protein sequence: CASSQEGGDTQYF.